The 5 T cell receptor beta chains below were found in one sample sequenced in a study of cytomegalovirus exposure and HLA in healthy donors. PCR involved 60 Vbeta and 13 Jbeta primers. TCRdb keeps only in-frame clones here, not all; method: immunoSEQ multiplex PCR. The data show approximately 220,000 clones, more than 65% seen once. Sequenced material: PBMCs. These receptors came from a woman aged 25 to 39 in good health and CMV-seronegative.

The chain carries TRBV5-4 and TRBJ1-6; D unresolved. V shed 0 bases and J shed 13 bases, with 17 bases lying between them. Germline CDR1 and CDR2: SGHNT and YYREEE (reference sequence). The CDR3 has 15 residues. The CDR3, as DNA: TGTGCCAGCAGCTTGGATCCGGGGAACTCTAGGCCCCTCCACTTT. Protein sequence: CASSLDPGNSRPLHF.

CDR3: CASSPRRETNTEAFF. CDR3 coding DNA: TGCGCCAGCAGCCCCCGGAGGGAAACGAACACTGAAGCTTTCTTT. V is TRBV5-1 and J is TRBJ1-1; the D is unclear. Trimming took off 4 bases at V and 1 base at J, with 14 bases between the two ends. Germline V CDR1 and CDR2: SGHRS, YFSETQ. This CDR3 contains 15 residues.

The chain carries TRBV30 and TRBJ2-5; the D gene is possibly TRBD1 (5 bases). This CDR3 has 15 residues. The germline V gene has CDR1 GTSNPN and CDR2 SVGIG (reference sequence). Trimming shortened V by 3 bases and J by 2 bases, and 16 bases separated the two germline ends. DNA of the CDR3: TGTGCCTGGAGCCGGAGACAGACAATTCAAGAGACCCAGTACTTC. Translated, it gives CAWSRRQTIQETQYF.

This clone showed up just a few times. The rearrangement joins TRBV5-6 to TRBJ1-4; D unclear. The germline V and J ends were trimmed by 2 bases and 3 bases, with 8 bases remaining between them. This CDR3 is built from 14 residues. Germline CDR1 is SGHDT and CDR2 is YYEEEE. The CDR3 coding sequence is TGTGCCAGCAGCTTTGGCGGTCCTAATGAAAAACTGTTTTTT. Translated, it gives CASSFGGPNEKLFF.

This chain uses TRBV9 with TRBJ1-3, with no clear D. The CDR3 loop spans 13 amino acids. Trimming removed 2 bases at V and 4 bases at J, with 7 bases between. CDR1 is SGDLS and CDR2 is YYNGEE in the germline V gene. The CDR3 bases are TGTGCCAGCAGCGTGGCGGAGGGAAACACCATATATTTT. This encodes CASSVAEGNTIYF. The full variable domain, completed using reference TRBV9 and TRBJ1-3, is DSGVTQTPKHLITATGQRVTLRCSPRSGDLSVYWYQQSLDQGLQFLIQYYNGEERAKGNILERFSAQQFPDLHSELNLSSLELGDSALYFCASSVAEGNTIYFGEGSWLTVV.